This TCR beta chain was found in a study of beta chain features in type 1 diabetes. Broader study findings: For cells with high TCR expression, cDNA sequencing could yield over-representation. Shorter templates may be favored by PCR, equally so in patients and controls.

About this clone itself: What it recognizes is unknown.

Expressed TCRB transcripts were sequenced because the entire RNA isolate underwent reverse transcription. The data were produced by immunoSEQ multiplex PCR, yet TCRdb's version contains in-frame clones alone and is incomplete. This table holds 430,000 or so clones, approximately 10% found once. This CDR3 contains 16 residues. The J segment lost 1 base and the V segment lost 8 bases, leaving 14 bases of the junction unmatched. CDR1 is MNHEY, CDR2 SMNVEV, per germline (reference sequence). Sorting of CD4+ naive, central memory, regulatory and stem cell-like memory cells was performed via CD45RO/CCR7/CD25/CD127/CD95/CD27.

Sequenced: naive CD4+ T cells from blood. The chain joins TRBV27 to TRBJ2-7; 7 bases map to TRBD1. The clonotype originates from a woman aged 18-29 years in good health. CDR3 coding DNA: TGTGCCAGCCTCAAAAGGGACAGCGAACGGTCCTACGAGCAGTACTTC. Translating gives CASLKRDSERSYEQYF.